The entry below describes one T cell receptor (beta chain). Antigen: not known. The data originate from a study of CD4 T cells in relation to SARS-CoV-2 and coronaviruses. About the research overall: TCR beta CDR3s were sequenced after roughly nine-day antigen culture of PBMCs.

The unexposed donors gave CD4+ T cells in about 2011-2019, prior to COVID-19. After roughly ten days of culture, CD4+ T cells were isolated. Unexposed-donor CD4+ T cells were probed with SARS-CoV-2 S/N and four cold-coronavirus spikes, cells permitting. On days 3 and 7, cultures got half fresh IL-2 medium. Clones were read by immunoSEQ multiplex PCR, and TCRdb kept only the in-frame ones, dropping some. The repertoire holds some 16,000 clones, 65% to 85% seen once, with around 9.1% in the top ten. CDR3 length: 15 amino acids. V shed 5 bases, J shed 2 bases, and the junction held 6 bases outside the gene matches. Germline CDR1 is GTSNPN and CDR2 is SVGIG (reference sequence).

The source material was CD4+ T cells from PBMCs, cultured in vitro. The V gene is TRBV30, the J gene TRBJ2-1; 10 nucleotides match TRBD1. The source is a human donor in good health. CDR3: CAWAPGTGAYNEQFF. The CDR3 DNA follows: TGTGCCTGGGCCCCCGGGACAGGGGCCTACAATGAGCAGTTCTTC.